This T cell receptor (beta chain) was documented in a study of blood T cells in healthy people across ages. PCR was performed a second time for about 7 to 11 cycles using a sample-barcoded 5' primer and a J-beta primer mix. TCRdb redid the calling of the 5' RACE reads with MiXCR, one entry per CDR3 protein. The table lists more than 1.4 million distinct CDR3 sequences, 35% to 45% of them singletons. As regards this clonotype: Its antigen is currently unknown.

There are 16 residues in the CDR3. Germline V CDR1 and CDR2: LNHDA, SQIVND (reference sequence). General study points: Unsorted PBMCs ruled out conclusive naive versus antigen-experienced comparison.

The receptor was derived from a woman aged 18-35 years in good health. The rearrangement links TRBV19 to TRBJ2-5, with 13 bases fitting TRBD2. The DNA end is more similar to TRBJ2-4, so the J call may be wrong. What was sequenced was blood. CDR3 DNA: TGTGCCAGCCGGGGACTAGCGGGGCCGAGGAGGAACATTCAGTACTTC. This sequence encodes CASRGLAGPRRNIQYF.